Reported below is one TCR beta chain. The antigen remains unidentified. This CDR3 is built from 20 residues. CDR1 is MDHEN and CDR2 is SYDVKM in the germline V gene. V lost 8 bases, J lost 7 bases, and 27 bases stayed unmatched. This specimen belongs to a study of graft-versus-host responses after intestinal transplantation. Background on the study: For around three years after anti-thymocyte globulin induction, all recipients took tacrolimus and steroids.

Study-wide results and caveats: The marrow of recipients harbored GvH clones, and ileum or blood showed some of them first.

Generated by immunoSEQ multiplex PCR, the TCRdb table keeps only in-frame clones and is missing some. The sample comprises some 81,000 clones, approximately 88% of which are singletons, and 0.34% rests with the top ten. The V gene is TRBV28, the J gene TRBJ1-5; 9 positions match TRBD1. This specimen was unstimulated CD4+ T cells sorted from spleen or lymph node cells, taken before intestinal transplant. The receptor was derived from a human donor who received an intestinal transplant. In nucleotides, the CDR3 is TGTGCCAGCGCTTTACGGGGACAGGGTATCATCCTTCCATCCAAACAGCCCCAGCATTTT. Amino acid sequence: CASALRGQGIILPSKQPQHF.